This paragraph reports one TCR beta chain. TCRdb re-processed the PCR reads through MiXCR. The table shows roughly 30,000 clones, with under 30% occurring only once. The sample comes from a study of metastatic and nonmetastatic thyroid tumors. Treatment of any kind had been given to no patient before thyroid surgery. Trimming cost V 6 bases and J 4 bases; bases outside gene matches: 9. The CDR3 is 15 residues long. From germline, CDR1 is MNHEY and CDR2 SMNVEV (reference sequence). Material for sequencing was blood. The receptor was isolated from a female donor with papillary thyroid cancer or a benign thyroid nodule (not recorded which). Some clones in this sample may be carry-over from other donors' samples. The chain has TRBV27 and TRBJ2-7, with 10 bases lining up with TRBD1. In DNA form, the CDR3 reads TGTGCCAGCAGAAATTATGTGGGACAGGGGTACGAGCAGTACTTC. It codes for CASRNYVGQGYEQYF.